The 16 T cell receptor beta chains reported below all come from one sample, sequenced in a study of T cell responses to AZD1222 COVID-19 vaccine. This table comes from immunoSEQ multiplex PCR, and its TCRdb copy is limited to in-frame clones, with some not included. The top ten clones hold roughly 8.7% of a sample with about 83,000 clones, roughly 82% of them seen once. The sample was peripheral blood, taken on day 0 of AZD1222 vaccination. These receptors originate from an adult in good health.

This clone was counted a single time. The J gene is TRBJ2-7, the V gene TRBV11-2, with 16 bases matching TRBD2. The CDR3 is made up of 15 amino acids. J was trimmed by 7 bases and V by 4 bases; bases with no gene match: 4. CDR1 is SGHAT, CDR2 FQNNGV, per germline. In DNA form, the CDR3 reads TGTGCCAGCAGCTGGGGACTAGCGGGGGGGCAGGAGCAGTACTTC. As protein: CASSWGLAGGQEQYF.

This CDR3 is CASSQTGVNEKLFF. In nucleotides, the CDR3 is TGTGCCAGCAGTCAGACGGGAGTGAATGAAAAACTGTTTTTT. The V gene is TRBV6-2 or TRBV6-3, the J gene TRBJ1-4; D ambiguous. V lost 5 bases to trimming and J lost 5 bases, with 12 bases between them. This CDR3 has 14 residues. Germline-derived CDR1 and CDR2 are MNHEY and SVGEGT.

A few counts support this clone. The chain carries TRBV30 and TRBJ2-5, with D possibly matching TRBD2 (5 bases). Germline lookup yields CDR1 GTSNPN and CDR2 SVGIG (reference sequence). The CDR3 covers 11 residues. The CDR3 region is CARVSGETQYF. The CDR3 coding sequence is TGTGCTCGGGTTTCGGGGGAGACCCAGTACTTC.

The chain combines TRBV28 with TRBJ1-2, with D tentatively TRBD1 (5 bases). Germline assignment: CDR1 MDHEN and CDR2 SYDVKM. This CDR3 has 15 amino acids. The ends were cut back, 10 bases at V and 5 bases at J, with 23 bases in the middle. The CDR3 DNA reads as TGTGCCACTCAGTCGAGGGGCAGGGAGAGGTATGGCTACACCTTC. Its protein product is CATQSRGRERYGYTF.

CDR3 coding DNA: TGTGCCAGCAGCTCAAGTAGGGTCGACTCTGGAAACACCATATATTTT. This translates into CASSSSRVDSGNTIYF. The chain recombines TRBV5-4 with TRBJ1-3; D call uncertain. Trimming removed 3 bases from V and 0 bases from J, with 13 bases in between. Looked up from germline, CDR1 is SGHNT and CDR2 is YYREEE (reference sequence). This CDR3 has 16 amino acids.

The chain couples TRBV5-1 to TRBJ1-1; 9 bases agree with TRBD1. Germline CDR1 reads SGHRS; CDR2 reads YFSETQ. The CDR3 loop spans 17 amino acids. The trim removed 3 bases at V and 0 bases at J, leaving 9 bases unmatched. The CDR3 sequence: CASSSLTGGGMNTEAFF. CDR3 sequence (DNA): TGCGCCAGCAGCTCGCTCACAGGGGGCGGAATGAACACTGAAGCTTTCTTT. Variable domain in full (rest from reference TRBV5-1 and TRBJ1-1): KAGVTQTPRYLIKTRGQQVTLSCSPISGHRSVSWYQQTPGQGLQFLFEYFSETQRNKGNFPGRFSGRQFSNSRSEMNVSTLELGDSALYLCASSSLTGGGMNTEAFFGQGTRLTVV.

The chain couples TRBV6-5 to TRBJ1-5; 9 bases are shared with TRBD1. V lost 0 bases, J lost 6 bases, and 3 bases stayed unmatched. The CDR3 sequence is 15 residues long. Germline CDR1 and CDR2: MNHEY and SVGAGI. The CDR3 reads CASSYSGTGLQPQHF. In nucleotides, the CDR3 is TGTGCCAGCAGTTACTCTGGGACAGGGCTTCAGCCCCAGCATTTT.

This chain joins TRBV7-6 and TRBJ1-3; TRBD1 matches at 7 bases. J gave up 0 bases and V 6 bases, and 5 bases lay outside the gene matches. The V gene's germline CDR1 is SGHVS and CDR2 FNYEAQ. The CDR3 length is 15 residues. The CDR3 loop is CASRPGQNSGNTIYF. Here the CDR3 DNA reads TGTGCCAGCAGACCGGGACAGAACTCTGGAAACACCATATATTTT.

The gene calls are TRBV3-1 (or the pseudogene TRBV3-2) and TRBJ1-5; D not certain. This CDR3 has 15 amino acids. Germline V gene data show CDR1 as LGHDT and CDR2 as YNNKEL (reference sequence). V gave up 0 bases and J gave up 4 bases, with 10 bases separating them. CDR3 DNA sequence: TGTGCCAGCAGCCAAGATCAATACATTAATCAGCCCCAGCATTTT. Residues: CASSQDQYINQPQHF.

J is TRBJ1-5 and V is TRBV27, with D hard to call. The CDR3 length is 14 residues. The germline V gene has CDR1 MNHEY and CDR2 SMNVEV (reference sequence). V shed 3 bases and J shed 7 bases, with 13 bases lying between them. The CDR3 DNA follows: TGTGCCAGCAGTTTCGGCTTAAGAGACCAGCCCCAGCATTTT. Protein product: CASSFGLRDQPQHF.

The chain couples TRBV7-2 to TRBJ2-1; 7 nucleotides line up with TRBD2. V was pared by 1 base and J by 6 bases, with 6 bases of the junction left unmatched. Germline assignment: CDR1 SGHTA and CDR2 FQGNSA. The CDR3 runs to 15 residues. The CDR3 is CASSLGGGGINEQFF. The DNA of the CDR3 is TGTGCCAGCAGCTTAGGAGGCGGGGGTATCAATGAGCAGTTCTTC.

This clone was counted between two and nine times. The CDR3 sequence: CASSLEASIGYTF. CDR3 nucleotide sequence: TGTGCCAGCAGCCTAGAGGCTAGTATTGGCTACACCTTC. The chain joins TRBV7-2 to TRBJ1-2; no reliable D call. Germline V lookup: CDR1 SGHTA, CDR2 FQGNSA. CDR3 size: 13 residues. Trimming took off 5 bases at V and 7 bases at J, with 14 bases between the two ends. Full variable domain (missing parts from reference TRBV7-2 and TRBJ1-2): GAGVSQSPSNKVTEKGKDVELRCDPISGHTALYWYRQSLGQGLEFLIYFQGNSAPDKSGLPSDRFSAERTGGSVSTLTIQRTQQEDSAVYLCASSLEASIGYTFGSGTRLTVV.

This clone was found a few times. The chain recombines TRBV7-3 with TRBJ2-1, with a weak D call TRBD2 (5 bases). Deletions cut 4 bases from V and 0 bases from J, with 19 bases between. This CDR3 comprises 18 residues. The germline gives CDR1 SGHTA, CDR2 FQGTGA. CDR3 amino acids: CASSSPPGLVSSYNEQFF. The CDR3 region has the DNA TGTGCCAGCAGCTCACCTCCCGGACTCGTCAGCTCCTACAATGAGCAGTTCTTC. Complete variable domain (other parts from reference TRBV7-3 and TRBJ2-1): GAGVSQTPSNKVTEKGKYVELRCDPISGHTALYWYRQSLGQGPEFLIYFQGTGAADDSGLPNDRFFAVRPEGSVSTLKIQRTERGDSAVYLCASSSPPGLVSSYNEQFFGPGTRLTVL.

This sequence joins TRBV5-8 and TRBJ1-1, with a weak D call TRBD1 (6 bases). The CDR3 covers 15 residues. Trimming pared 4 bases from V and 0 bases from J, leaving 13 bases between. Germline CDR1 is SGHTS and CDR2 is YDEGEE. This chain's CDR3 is CASSGWTEMNTEAFF. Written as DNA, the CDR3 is TGTGCCAGCAGCGGTTGGACAGAGATGAACACTGAAGCTTTCTTT.

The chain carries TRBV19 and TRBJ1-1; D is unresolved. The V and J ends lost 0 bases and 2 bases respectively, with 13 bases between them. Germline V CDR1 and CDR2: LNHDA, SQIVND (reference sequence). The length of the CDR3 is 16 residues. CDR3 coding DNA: TGTGCCAGTAGTATAGAAACAGATTCCATTAACACTGAAGCTTTCTTT. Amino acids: CASSIETDSINTEAFF.

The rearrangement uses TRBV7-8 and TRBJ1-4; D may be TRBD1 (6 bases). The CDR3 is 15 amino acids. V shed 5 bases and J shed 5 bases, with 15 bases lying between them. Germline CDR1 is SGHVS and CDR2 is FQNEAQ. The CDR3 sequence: CASSQVGGRNEKLFF. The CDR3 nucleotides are TGTGCCAGCAGCCAGGTCGGGGGCCGGAATGAAAAACTGTTTTTT.